This TCR beta chain was observed in a study of T cells after yellow fever vaccination. CDR1 SGHAT and CDR2 FQNNGV come from the germline V gene. The length of the CDR3 is 15 residues. Trimming stripped 0 bases from V and 2 bases from J, with 7 bases between. TCRdb redid the calling of the 5' RACE reads with MiXCR, one entry per CDR3 protein. The sample records 160,000 or so distinct CDR3 sequences, less than 9% being singletons. This clonotype was detected ten times or more. Its specificity is unknown. Regarding the study as a whole: Weaker overall, the secondary response nonetheless peaked faster (day 5 versus 15).

The material was CD4+ T cells sorted from PBMCs, obtained about 5 days after the first yellow fever vaccination. The V gene is TRBV11-2, the J gene TRBJ1-4, with D possibly being TRBD1 (6 bases). The clonotype comes from a man younger than 35 who received the YFV17D yellow fever vaccine. The CDR3 bases are TGTGCCAGCAGCTTAGAGGGGGCGACTAATGAAAAACTGTTTTTT. Translating gives CASSLEGATNEKLFF. Filled out from reference TRBV11-2 and TRBJ1-4, the complete variable domain reads EAGVAQSPRYKIIEKRQSVAFWCNPISGHATLYWYQQILGQGPKLLIQFQNNGVVDDSQLPKDRFSAERLKGVDSTLKIQPAKLEDSAVYLCASSLEGATNEKLFFGSGTQLSVL.